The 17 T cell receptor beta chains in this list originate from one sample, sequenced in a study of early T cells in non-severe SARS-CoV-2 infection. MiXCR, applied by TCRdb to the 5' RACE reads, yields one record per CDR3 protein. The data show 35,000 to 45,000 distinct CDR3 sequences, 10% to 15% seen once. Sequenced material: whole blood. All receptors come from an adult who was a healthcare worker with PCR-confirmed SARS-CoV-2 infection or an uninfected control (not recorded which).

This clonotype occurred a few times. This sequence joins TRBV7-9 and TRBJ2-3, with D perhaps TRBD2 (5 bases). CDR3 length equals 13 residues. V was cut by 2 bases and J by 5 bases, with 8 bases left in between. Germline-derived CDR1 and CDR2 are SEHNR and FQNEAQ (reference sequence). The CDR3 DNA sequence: TGTGCCAGCAGCTTACTTGCGGGAGATACGCAGTATTTT. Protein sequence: CASSLLAGDTQYF.

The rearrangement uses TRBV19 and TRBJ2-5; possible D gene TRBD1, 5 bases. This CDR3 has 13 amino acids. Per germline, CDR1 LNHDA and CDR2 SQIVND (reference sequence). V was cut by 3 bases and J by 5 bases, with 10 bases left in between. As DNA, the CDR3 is TGTGCCAGTAGTATCCAGGGCGGCGAGACCCAGTACTTC. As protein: CASSIQGGETQYF.

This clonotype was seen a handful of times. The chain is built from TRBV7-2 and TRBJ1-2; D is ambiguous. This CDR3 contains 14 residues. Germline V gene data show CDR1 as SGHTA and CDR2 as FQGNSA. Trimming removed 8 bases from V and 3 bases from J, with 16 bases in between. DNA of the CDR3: TGTGCCAGCGGAAGATCCGGGGAATACTATGGCTACACCTTC. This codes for CASGRSGEYYGYTF.

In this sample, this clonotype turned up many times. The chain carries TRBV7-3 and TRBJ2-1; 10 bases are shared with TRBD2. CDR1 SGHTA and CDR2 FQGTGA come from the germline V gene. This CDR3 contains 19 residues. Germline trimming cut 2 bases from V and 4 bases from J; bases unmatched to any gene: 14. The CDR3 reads CASSLGLAGDSDAYNEQFF. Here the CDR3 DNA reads TGTGCCAGCAGCTTAGGCCTAGCGGGAGACTCAGATGCTTACAATGAGCAGTTCTTC.

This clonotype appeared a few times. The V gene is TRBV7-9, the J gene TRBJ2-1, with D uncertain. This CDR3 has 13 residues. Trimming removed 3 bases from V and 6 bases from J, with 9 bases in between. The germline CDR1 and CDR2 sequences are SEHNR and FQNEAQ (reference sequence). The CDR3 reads CASSFSRFNEQFF. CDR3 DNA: TGTGCCAGCAGCTTCTCTAGGTTCAATGAGCAGTTCTTC. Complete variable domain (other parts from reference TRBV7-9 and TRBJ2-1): DTGVSQNPRHKITKRGQNVTFRCDPISEHNRLYWYRQTLGQGPEFLTYFQNEAQLEKSRLLSDRFSAERPKGSFSTLEIQRTEQGDSAMYLCASSFSRFNEQFFGPGTRLTVL.

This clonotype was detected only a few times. The DNA of the CDR3 is TGTGCCAGCAGTTACTCGATCCTGGACAATGAGCAGTTCTTC. Its protein product is CASSYSILDNEQFF. The chain uses TRBV6-6 and TRBJ2-1; D unclear. Trimming took 0 bases from V and 5 from J, leaving 8 bases between them. Looked up from germline, CDR1 is MNHNY and CDR2 is SVGAGI (reference sequence). The CDR3 covers 14 residues.

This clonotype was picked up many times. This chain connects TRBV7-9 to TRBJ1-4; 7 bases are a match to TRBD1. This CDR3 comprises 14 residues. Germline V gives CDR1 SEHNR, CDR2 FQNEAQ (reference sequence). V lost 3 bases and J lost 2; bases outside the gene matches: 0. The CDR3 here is CASSLTGTNEKLFF. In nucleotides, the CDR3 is TGTGCCAGCAGCTTGACAGGGACTAATGAAAAACTGTTTTTT.

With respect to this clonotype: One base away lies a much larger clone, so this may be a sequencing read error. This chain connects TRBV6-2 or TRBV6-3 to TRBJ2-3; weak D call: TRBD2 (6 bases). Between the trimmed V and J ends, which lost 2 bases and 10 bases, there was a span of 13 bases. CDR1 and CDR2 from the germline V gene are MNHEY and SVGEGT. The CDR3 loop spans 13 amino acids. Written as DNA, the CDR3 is TGTGCCAGCAGTTACCGGGGGACCAGTTCGCAGTATTTT. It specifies CASSYRGTSSQYF.

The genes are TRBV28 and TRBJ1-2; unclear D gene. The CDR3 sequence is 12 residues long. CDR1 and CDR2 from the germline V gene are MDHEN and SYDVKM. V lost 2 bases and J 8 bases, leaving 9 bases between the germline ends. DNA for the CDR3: TGTGCCAGCAGTTTAGGCGCTATGGGCTACACCTTC. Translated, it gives CASSLGAMGYTF.

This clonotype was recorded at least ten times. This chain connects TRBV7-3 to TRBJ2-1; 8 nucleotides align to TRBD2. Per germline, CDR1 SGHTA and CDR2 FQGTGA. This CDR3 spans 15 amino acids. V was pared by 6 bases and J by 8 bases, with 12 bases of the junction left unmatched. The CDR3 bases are TGTGCCAGCAGACCGACTAGCGCCCGTTGGGATGAGCAGTTCTTC. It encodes CASRPTSARWDEQFF.

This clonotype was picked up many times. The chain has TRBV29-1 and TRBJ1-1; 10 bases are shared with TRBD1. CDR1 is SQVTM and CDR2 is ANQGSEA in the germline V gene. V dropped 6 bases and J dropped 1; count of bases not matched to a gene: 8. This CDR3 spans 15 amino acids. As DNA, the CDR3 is TGCAGCGTGGCCCGGACAGGGGGAGGGAACACTGAAGCTTTCTTT. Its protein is CSVARTGGGNTEAFF.

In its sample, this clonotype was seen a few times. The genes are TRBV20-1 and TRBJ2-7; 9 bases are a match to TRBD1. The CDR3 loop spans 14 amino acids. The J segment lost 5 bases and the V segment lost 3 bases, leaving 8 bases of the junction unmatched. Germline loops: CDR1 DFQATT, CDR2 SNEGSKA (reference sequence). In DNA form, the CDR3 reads TGCAGTGCTAGGTACGGGACAGGGAGCCACGAGCAGTACTTC. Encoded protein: CSARYGTGSHEQYF.

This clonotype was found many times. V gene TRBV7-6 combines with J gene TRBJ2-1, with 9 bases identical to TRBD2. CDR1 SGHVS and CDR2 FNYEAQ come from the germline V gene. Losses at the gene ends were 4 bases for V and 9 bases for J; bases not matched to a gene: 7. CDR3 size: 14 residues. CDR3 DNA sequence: TGTGCCAGCAGCTCGGGACTAGCTCAGGGTGAGCAGTTCTTC. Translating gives CASSSGLAQGEQFF.

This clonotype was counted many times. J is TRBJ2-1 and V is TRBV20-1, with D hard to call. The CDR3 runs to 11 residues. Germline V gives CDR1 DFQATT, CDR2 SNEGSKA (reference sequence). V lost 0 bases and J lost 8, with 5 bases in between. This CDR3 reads CSARDTHEQFF. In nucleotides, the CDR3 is TGCAGTGCTAGAGATACGCATGAGCAGTTCTTC.

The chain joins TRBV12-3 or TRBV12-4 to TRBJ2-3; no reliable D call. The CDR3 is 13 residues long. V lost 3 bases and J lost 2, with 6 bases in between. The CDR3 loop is CASSFRDTDTQYF. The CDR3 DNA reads TGTGCCAGCAGTTTCAGAGACACAGATACGCAGTATTTT.

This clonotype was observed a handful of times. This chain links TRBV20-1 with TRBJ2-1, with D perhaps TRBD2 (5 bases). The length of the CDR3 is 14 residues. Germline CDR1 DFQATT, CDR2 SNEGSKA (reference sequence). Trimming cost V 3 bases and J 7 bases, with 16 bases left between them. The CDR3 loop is CSARSPASRNEQFF. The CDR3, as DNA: TGCAGTGCTAGGTCCCCGGCTAGCAGGAATGAGCAGTTCTTC.

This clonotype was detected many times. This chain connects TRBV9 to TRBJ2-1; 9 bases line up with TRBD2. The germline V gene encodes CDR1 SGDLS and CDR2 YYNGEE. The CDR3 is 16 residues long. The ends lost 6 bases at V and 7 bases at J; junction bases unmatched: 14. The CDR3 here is CASTRGGTSISNEQFF. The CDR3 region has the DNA TGTGCCAGCACCAGAGGGGGGACTAGCATTTCAAATGAGCAGTTCTTC.